This paragraph covers one T cell receptor (beta chain) sequence. The data belong to a study of T-cell reconstitution after alpha-beta-depleted transplantation in children. The V gene's germline CDR1 is MNHEY and CDR2 SMNVEV (reference sequence). The CDR3 length is 13 residues. V lost 9 bases and J 5 bases, leaving 14 bases between the germline ends. Library preparation (for TCRbeta) was performed with unique molecular identifiers. TCRdb used MiXCR to reprocess the PCR reads, holding one entry per CDR3 protein. Among approximately 510,000 distinct CDR3 sequences listed, 15% to 20% were seen once. Source: PBMCs from the stem cell graft donor, taken from the stem cell graft. V is TRBV27 and J is TRBJ2-1; D may be TRBD2 (6 bases). The TCR sequence derives from a human donor who donated a stem cell graft to a child with acute lymphoblastic leukemia. CDR3 amino acids: CASSGGANNEQFF. DNA of the CDR3: TGTGCCAGTAGCGGCGGAGCCAACAATGAGCAGTTCTTC.